This T cell receptor (beta chain) originates from a study of T cell responses to AZD1222 COVID-19 vaccine. Germline-derived CDR1 and CDR2 are MNHNS and SASEGT. The CDR3 spans 18 residues. V lost 1 base and J lost 2, with 20 bases in between. The data were produced by immunoSEQ multiplex PCR, yet TCRdb's version contains in-frame clones alone and is incomplete. The sample includes approximately 140,000 clones, roughly 90% of them seen just once. The sequence was obtained from an adult who received the AZD1222 COVID-19 vaccine. The V and J genes are TRBV6-1 and TRBJ2-5, with TRBD2 as a possible D gene (6 bases). Material: peripheral blood, obtained 28 days after the second AZD1222 dose. This CDR3 is CASSEEWGRVGGQETQYF. CDR3 sequence (DNA): TGTGCCAGCAGTGAAGAGTGGGGTCGGGTGGGAGGACAAGAGACCCAGTACTTC.